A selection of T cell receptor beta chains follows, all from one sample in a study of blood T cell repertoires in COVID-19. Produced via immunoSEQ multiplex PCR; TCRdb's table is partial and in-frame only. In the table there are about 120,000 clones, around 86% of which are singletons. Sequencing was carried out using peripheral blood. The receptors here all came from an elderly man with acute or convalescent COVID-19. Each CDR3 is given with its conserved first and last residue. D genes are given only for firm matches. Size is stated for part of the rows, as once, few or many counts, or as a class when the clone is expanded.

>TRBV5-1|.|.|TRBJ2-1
CASKYSVGNEQFF
TGCGCCAGCAAGTACAGTGTGGGCAATGAGCAGTTCTTC
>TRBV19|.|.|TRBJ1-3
CASSIQVAISGNTIYF
TGTGCCAGTAGTATACAGGTCGCAATCTCTGGAAACACCATATATTTT
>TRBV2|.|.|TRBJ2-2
CASKGGTPNTGELFF
TGTGCCAGCAAAGGAGGGACGCCGAACACCGGGGAGCTGTTTTTT
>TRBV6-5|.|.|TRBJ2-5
CASSRVQETQYF
TGTGCCAGCAGCAGGGTCCAAGAGACCCAGTACTTC
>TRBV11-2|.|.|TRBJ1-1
CASSTLGGVAEAFF
TGTGCCAGCAGCACCCTTGGGGGGGTGGCTGAAGCTTTCTTT
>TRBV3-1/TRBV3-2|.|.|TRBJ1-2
CASSPQGKGYTF
TGTGCCAGCAGCCCGCAGGGGAAGGGCTACACCTTC
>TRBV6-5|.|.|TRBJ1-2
CASSYLSGRGYTF
TGTGCCAGCAGTTATTTGAGCGGACGCGGCTACACCTTC
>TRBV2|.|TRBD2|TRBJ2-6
CASSEFGGRDSGANVLTF
TGTGCCAGCAGTGAATTTGGCGGGAGGGACTCTGGGGCCAACGTCCTGACTTTC
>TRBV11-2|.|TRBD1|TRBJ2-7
CASSATGTGRHEQYF
TGTGCCAGCAGCGCAACCGGGACAGGGCGACACGAGCAGTACTTC
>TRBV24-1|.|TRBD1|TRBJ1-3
CATSVVRDRGHPRPLSGNTIYF
TGTGCCACCAGTGTCGTCCGGGACAGGGGGCACCCTCGCCCCCTCTCTGGAAACACCATATATTTT
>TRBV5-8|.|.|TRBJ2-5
CASSLEALAQYF
TGTGCCAGCAGCTTGGAGGCGCTAGCCCAGTACTTC
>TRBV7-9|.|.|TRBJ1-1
CASSFSRTSNTEAFF
TGTGCCAGCAGCTTCTCCCGGACATCGAACACTGAAGCTTTCTTT
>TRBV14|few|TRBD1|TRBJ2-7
CASSLTGRDRPTKQYF
TGTGCCAGCAGCCTCACGGGCCGGGACAGACCTACGAAACAGTACTTC
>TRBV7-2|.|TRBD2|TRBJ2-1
CASSLARLAGYNEQFF
TGTGCCAGCAGCTTAGCGCGGCTAGCGGGGTACAATGAGCAGTTCTTC
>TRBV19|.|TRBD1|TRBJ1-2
CASSLQGANYGYTF
TGTGCCAGTAGCCTTCAGGGGGCTAACTATGGCTACACCTTC
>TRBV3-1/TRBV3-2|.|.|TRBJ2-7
CASSRTGFSYEQYF
TGTGCCAGCAGCCGGACGGGGTTCTCCTACGAGCAGTACTTC
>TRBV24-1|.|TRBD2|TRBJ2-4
CATSDLTSGSWKNIQYF
TGTGCCACCAGTGATTTGACTAGCGGGAGTTGGAAAAACATTCAGTACTTC
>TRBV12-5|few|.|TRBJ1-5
CASGLVHQPQHF
TGTGCTAGTGGTTTGGTACACCAGCCCCAGCATTTT
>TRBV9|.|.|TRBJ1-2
CASSVTLSRPGHQKEGYTF
TGTGCCAGCAGCGTAACCCTCTCCCGACCGGGACACCAGAAAGAGGGCTACACCTTC
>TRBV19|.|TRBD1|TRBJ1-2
CASTRTQGVGSYGYTF
TGTGCCAGTACCCGGACTCAGGGGGTCGGGTCCTATGGCTACACCTTC
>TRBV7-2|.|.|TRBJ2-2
CASSYIRELFF
TGTGCCAGCAGCTACATCCGGGAGCTGTTTTTT
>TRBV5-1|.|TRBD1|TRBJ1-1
CASSPGTGVGRTEAFF
TGCGCCAGCAGCCCCGGGACAGGGGTAGGGAGGACTGAAGCTTTCTTT
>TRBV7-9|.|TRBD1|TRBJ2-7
CASSYLGQDYEQYF
TGTGCCAGCAGCTATCTGGGACAGGACTACGAGCAGTACTTC
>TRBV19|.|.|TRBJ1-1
CASSTLRAGTEAFF
TGTGCCAGTAGCACGCTTAGGGCAGGGACTGAAGCTTTCTTT
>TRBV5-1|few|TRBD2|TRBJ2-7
CASSPQALAGGLREQYF
TGCGCCAGCAGCCCCCAAGCCCTAGCGGGAGGGCTTCGGGAGCAGTACTTC
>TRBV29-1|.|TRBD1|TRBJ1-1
CSVSQGAVGTEAFF
TGCAGCGTATCACAGGGGGCGGTGGGTACTGAAGCTTTCTTT
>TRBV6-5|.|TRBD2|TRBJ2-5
CASRSGGLGETQYF
TGTGCCAGCAGGAGCGGGGGCCTGGGGGAGACCCAGTACTTC
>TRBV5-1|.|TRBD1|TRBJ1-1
CASSSHRGSDTEAFF
TGCGCCAGCAGCTCCCACAGGGGGTCGGACACTGAAGCTTTCTTT
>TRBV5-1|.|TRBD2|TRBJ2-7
CASSSGLAAPLLEQYF
TGCGCCAGCAGCTCGGGACTAGCTGCCCCCCTCTTGGAGCAGTACTTC
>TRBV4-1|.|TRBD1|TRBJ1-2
CASSSPGQGAYGYTF
TGCGCCAGCAGCTCCCCGGGACAGGGGGCCTATGGCTACACCTTC
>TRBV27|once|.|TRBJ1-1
CASSPRRGGRNTEAFF
TGTGCCAGCAGTCCCCGGAGGGGGGGTAGGAACACTGAAGCTTTCTTT
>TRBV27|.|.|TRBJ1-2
CASREVGGVANYGYTF
TGTGCCAGCAGGGAGGTCGGGGGGGTAGCAAACTATGGCTACACCTTC
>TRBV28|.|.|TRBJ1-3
CASSLTGRSSGNTIYF
TGTGCCAGCAGTTTAACGGGGAGAAGCTCTGGAAACACCATATATTTT
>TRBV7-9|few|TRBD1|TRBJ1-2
CASSLQGVSGYTF
TGTGCCAGCAGCTTACAGGGGGTTAGTGGCTACACCTTC
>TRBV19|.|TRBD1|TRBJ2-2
CATLPRRQGAGTGELFF
TGTGCCACCTTGCCCCGACGACAGGGGGCGGGCACCGGGGAGCTGTTTTTT
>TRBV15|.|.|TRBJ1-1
CATSRDTGPNTEAFF
TGTGCCACCAGCAGAGATACAGGGCCGAACACTGAAGCTTTCTTT
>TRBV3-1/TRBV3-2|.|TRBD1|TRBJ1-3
CASSDRDRGFGNTIYF
TGTGCCAGCAGCGACCGGGACAGGGGCTTCGGAAACACCATATATTTT
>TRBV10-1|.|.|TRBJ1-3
CASSDPGSVTIYF
TGCGCCAGCAGTGACCCAGGGTCGGTCACCATATATTTT
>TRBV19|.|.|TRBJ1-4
CASSQQGTNEKLFF
TGTGCCAGTAGCCAGCAGGGAACTAATGAAAAACTGTTTTTT
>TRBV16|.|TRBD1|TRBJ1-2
CASSQLDRTANYGYTF
TGTGCCAGCAGCCAATTGGACAGGACTGCTAACTATGGCTACACCTTC